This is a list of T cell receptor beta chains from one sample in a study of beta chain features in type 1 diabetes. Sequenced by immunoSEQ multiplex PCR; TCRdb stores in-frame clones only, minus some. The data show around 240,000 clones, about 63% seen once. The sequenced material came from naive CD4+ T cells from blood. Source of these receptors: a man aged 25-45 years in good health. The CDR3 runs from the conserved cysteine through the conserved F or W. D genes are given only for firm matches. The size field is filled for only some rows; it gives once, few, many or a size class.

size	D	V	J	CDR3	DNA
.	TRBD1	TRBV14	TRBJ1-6	CASSQEAGGHSPLHF	TGTGCCAGCAGCCAAGAGGCAGGGGGCCATTCACCCCTCCACTTT
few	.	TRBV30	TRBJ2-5	CAWMEGPETQYF	TGTGCCTGGATGGAGGGACCGGAGACCCAGTACTTC
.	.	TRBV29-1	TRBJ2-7	CSVEGLSGGSEQYF	TGCAGCGTTGAAGGCCTTTCAGGCGGTTCCGAGCAGTACTTC
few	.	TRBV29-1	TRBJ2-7	CSVGGGNYEQYF	TGCAGCGTGGGAGGGGGGAACTACGAGCAGTACTTC
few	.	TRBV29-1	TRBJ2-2	CSVESRDSNTGELFF	TGCAGCGTTGAGTCCCGGGACTCTAACACCGGGGAGCTGTTTTTT
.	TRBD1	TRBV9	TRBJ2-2	CASSPRQGTSGELFF	TGTGCCAGCAGCCCCCGACAGGGGACGAGCGGGGAGCTGTTTTTT
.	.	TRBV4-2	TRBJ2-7	CASSQTALVYEQYF	TGTGCCAGCAGCCAAACAGCACTAGTGTACGAGCAGTACTTC
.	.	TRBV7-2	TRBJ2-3	CASSSPGSDTQYF	TGTGCCAGCAGTTCCCCAGGGTCCGATACGCAGTATTTT
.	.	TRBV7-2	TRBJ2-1	CASARGGPYNEQFF	TGTGCCAGCGCAAGGGGAGGACCCTACAATGAGCAGTTCTTC
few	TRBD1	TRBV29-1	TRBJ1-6	CSVRTGSGSPLHF	TGCAGCGTTCGGACAGGTTCAGGTTCACCCCTCCACTTT
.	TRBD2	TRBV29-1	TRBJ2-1	CSVFGSGGINEQFF	TGCAGCGTGTTCGGTAGCGGGGGTATCAATGAGCAGTTCTTC
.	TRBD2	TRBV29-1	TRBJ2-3	CSVGGGADTQYF	TGCAGCGTTGGCGGGGGAGCAGATACGCAGTATTTT
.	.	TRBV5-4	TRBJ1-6	CASRLTGDNSPLHF	TGTGCCAGCAGATTGACAGGAGATAATTCACCCCTCCACTTT
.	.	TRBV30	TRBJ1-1	CAWRRNMNTEAFF	TGTGCCTGGAGGAGGAATATGAACACTGAAGCTTTCTTT
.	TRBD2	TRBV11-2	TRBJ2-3	CASSLSLPGGRTDTQYF	TGTGCCAGCAGCCTCTCACTGCCGGGAGGGCGGACAGATACGCAGTATTTT
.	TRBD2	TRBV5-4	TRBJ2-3	CASSSGTSGIADTQYF	TGTGCCAGCAGCTCAGGGACTAGCGGGATTGCAGATACGCAGTATTTT
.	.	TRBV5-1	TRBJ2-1	CASSVSGGAYNEQFF	TGCGCCAGCAGCGTTAGCGGAGGGGCGTACAATGAGCAGTTCTTC